This T cell receptor (beta chain) was identified during a study of PD-1 blockade in classical Hodgkin lymphoma. Here immunoSEQ multiplex PCR was the method, and the copy in TCRdb shows in-frame clones only, minus some. The table shows about 96,000 clones, with more than 85% occurring only once. The time point denotes: cycle 4 day 1 (C4D1), after about 6 weeks of nivolumab. All patients experienced relapse after autologous stem cell transplantation, and brentuximab vedotin exposure was variable. V shed 6 bases and J shed 7 bases, with 16 bases lying between them. Germline V CDR1 and CDR2: MNHEY, SVGAGI. This CDR3 has 13 amino acids. This clone appeared a single time.

This specimen consisted of peripheral blood mononuclear cells (PBMCs), obtained before the fourth cycle of nivolumab. The source is a human donor with classical Hodgkin lymphoma. The chain joins TRBV6-5 to TRBJ2-7; D is undetermined. The CDR3 DNA sequence: TGTGCCAGCAGATCAGTTGAAGAGGTAGAGCAGTACTTC. This codes for CASRSVEEVEQYF.